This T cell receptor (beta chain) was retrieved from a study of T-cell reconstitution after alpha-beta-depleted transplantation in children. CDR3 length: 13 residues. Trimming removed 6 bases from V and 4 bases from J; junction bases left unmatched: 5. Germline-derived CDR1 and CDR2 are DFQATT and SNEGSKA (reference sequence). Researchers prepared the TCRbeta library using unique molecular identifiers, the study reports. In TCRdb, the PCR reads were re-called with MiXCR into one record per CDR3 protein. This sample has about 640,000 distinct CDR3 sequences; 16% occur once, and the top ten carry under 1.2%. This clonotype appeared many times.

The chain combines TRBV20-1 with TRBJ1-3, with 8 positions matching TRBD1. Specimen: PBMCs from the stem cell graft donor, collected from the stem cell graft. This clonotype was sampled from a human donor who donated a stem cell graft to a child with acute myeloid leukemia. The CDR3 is CSASRTGGNTIYF. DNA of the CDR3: TGCAGTGCCAGCCGGACAGGGGGAAACACCATATATTTT.